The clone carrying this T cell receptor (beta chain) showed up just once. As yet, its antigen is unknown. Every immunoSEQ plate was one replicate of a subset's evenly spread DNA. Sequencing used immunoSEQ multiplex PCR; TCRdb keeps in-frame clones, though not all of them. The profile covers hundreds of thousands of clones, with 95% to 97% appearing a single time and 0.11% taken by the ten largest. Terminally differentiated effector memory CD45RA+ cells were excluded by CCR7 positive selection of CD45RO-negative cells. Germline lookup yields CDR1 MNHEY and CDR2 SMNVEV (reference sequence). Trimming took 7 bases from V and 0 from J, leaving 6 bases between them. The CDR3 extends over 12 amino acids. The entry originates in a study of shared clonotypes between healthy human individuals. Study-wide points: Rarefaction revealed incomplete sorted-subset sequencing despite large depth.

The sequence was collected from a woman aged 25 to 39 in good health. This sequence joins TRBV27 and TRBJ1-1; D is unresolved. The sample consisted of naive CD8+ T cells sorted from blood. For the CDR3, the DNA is TGTGCCAGCATGGCCCTGAACACTGAAGCTTTCTTT. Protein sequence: CASMALNTEAFF.